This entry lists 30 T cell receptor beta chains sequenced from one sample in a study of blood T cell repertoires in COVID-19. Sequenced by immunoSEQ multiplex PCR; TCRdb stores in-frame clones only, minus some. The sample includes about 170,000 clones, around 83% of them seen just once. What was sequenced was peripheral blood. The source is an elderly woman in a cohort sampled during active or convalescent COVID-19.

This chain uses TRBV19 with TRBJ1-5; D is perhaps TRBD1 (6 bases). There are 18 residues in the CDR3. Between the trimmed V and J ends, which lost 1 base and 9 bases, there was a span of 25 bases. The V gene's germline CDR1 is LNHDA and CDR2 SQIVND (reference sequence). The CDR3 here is CASSIAGRGWGKGRPQHF. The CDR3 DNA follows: TGTGCCAGTAGTATAGCCGGCAGGGGATGGGGTAAGGGCCGGCCCCAGCATTTT.

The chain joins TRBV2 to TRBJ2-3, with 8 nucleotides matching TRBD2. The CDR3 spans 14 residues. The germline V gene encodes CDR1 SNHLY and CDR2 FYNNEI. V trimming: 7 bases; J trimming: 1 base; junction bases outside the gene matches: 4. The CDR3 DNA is TGTGCCAGCATGGGGACTAGGGGCACAGATACGCAGTATTTT. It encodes CASMGTRGTDTQYF. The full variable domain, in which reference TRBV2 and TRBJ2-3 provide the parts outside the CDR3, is EPEVTQTPSHQVTQMGQEVILRCVPISNHLYFYWYRQILGQKVEFLVSFYNNEISEKSEIFDDQFSVERPDGSNFTLKIRSTKLEDSAMYFCASMGTRGTDTQYFGPGTRLTVL.

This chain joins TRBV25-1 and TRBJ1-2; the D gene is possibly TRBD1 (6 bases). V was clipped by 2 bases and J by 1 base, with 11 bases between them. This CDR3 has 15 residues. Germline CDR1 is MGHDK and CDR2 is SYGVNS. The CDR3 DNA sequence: TGTGCCAGCAGTGAAGGGACCAGGGGTAACTATGGCTACACCTTC. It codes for CASSEGTRGNYGYTF.

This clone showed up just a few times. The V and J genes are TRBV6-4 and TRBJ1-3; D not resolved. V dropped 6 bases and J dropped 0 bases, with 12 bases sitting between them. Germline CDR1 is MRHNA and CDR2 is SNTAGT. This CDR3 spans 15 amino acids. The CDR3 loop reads CASSPDGDSGNTIYF. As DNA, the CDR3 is TGTGCCAGCAGCCCCGACGGAGACTCTGGAAACACCATATATTTT.

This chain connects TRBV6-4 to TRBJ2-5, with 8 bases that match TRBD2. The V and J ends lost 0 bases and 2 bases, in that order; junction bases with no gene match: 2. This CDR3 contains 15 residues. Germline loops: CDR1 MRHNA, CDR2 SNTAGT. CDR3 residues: CASSDSPGGQETQYF. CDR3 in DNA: TGTGCCAGCAGTGACTCACCGGGGGGGCAAGAGACCCAGTACTTC.

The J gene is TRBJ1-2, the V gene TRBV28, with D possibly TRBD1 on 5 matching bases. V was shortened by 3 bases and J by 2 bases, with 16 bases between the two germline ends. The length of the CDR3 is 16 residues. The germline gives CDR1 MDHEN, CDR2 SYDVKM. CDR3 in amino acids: CASSFNGRAGNYGYTF. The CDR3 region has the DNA TGTGCCAGCAGTTTCAACGGCAGGGCAGGGAACTATGGCTACACCTTC.

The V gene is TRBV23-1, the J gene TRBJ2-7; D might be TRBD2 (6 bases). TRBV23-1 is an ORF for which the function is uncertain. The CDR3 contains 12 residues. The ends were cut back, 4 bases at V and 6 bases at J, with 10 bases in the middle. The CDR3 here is CASSRGVREQYV. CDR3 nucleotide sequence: TGCGCCAGCAGTCGCGGGGTCCGCGAGCAGTACGTC.

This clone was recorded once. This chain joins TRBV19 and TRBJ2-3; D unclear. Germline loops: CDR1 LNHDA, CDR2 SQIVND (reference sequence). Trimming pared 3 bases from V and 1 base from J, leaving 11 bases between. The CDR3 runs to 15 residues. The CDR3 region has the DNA TGTGCCAGTAGTATCCCTAGAGAGGGCACAGATACGCAGTATTTT. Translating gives CASSIPREGTDTQYF.

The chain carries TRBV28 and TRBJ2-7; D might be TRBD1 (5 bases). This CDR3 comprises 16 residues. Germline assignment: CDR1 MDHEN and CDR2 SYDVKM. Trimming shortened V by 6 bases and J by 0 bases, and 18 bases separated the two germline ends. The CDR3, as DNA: TGTGCCAGCAGCCCGATCAGGGCACAGGTCTCCTACGAGCAGTACTTC. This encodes CASSPIRAQVSYEQYF. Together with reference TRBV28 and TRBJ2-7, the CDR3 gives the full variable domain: DVKVTQSSRYLVKRTGEKVFLECVQDMDHENMFWYRQDPGLGLRLIYFSYDVKMKEKGDIPEGYSVSREKKERFSLILESASTNQTSMYLCASSPIRAQVSYEQYFGPGTRLTVT.

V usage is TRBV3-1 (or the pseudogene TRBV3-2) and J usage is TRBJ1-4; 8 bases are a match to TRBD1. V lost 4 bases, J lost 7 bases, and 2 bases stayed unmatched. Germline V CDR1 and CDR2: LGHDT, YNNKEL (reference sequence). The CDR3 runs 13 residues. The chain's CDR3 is CASSRQGAEKLFF. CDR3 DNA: TGTGCCAGCAGCCGGCAGGGGGCTGAAAAACTGTTTTTT.

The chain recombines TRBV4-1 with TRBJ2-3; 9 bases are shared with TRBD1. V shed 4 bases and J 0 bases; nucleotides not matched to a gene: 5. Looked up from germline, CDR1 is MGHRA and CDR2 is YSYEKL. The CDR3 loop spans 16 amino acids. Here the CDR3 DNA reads TGCGCCAGCAGCCCACAGGGGGCACCTAGCACAGATACGCAGTATTTT. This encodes CASSPQGAPSTDTQYF.

CDR3 DNA sequence: TGCGCCAGCAGCCAAACCGGGACAGCTAATGAAAAACTGTTTTTT. It codes for CASSQTGTANEKLFF. This chain links TRBV5-1 with TRBJ1-4; 7 bases align to TRBD1. This CDR3 is built from 15 residues. Germline trimming cut 4 bases from V and 3 bases from J; bases unmatched to any gene: 6. Germline CDR1 and CDR2: SGHRS and YFSETQ.

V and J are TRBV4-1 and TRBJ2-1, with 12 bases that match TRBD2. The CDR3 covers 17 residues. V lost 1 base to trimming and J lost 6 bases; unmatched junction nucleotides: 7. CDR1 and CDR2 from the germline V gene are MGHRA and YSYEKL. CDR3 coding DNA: TGCGCCAGCAGCCAAGGTAGAGGACTAGCGGGGTTCAATGAGCAGTTCTTC. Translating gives CASSQGRGLAGFNEQFF.

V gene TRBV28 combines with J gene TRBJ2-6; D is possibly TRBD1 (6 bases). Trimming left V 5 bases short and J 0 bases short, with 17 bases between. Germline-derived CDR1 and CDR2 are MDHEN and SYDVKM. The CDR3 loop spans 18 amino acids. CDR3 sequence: CASSHHWDTYSGANVLTF. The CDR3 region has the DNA TGTGCCAGCAGTCATCACTGGGACACCTACTCTGGGGCCAACGTCCTGACTTTC.

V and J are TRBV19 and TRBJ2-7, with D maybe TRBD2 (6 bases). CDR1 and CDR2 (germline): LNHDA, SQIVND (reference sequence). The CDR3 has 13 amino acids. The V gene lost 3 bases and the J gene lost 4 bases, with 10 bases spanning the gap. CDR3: CASSMGLIYEQYF. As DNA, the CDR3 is TGTGCCAGTAGTATGGGACTGATATACGAGCAGTACTTC.

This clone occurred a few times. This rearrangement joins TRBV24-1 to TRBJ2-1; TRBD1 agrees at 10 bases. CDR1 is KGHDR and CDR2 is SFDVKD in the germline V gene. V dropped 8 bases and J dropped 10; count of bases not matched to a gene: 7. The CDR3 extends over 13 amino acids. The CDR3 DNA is TGTGCCACCACGGGACAGGGGATGGGGGAGCAGTTCTTC. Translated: CATTGQGMGEQFF.

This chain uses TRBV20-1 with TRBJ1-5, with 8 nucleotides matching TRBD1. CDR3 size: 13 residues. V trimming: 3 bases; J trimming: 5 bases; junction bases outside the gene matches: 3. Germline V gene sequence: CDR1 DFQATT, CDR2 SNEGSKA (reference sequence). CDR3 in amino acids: CSASQGADQPQHF. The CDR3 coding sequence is TGCAGTGCTAGTCAGGGGGCCGATCAGCCCCAGCATTTT.

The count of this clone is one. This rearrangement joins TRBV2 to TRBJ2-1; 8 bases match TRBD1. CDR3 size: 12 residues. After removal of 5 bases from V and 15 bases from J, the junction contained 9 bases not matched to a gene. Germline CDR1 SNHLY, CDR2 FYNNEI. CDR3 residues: CASSPIDRGSFF. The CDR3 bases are TGTGCCAGCAGTCCTATAGACAGGGGCTCGTTCTTC.

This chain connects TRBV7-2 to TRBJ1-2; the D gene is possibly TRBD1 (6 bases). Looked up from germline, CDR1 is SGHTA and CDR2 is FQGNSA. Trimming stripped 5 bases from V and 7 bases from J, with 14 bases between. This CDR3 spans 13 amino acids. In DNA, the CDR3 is TGTGCCAGCAGCCCGGCAGGGGTGTCTGGCTACACCTTC. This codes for CASSPAGVSGYTF.

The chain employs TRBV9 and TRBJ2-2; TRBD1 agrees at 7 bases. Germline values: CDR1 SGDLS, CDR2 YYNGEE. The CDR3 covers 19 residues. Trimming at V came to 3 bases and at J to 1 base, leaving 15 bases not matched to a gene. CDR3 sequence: CASSAQDRRDEWNTGELFF. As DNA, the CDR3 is TGTGCCAGCAGCGCCCAGGACAGGCGAGATGAATGGAACACCGGGGAGCTGTTTTTT.

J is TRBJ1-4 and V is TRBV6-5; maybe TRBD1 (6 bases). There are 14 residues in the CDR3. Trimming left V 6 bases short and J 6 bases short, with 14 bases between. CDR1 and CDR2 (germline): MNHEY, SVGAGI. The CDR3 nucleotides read TGTGCCAGCAGCCAGACCAGGGGCGATGAAAAACTGTTTTTT. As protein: CASSQTRGDEKLFF.

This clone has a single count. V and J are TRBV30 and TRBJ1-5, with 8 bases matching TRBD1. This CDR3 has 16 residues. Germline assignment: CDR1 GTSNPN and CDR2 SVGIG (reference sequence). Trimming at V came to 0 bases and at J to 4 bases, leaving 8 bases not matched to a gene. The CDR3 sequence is CAWSVRDRRRNQPQHF. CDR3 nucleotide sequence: TGTGCCTGGAGTGTGCGGGACAGGAGAAGAAATCAGCCCCAGCATTTT.

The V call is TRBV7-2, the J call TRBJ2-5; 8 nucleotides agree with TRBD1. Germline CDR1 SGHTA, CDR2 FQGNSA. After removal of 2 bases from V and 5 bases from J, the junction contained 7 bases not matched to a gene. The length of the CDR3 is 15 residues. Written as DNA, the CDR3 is TGTGCCAGCAGCTTATGGGACAGGCCCGTCGAGACCCAGTACTTC. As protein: CASSLWDRPVETQYF.

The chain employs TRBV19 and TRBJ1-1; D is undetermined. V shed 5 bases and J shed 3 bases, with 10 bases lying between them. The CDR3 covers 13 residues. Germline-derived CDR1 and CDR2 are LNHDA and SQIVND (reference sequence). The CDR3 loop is CASSQSRDTEAFF. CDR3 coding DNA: TGTGCCAGTAGTCAGTCCCGGGACACTGAAGCTTTCTTT.

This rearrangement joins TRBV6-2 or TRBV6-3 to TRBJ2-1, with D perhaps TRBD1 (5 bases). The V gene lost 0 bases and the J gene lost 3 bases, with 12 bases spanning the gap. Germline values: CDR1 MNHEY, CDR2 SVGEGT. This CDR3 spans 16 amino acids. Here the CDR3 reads CASSYSGRGLYNEQFF. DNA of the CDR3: TGTGCCAGCAGTTACTCGGGAAGGGGCCTCTACAATGAGCAGTTCTTC.

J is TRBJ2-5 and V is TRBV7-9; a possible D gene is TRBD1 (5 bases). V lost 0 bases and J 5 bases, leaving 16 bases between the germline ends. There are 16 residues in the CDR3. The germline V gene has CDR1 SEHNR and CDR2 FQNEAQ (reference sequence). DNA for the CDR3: TGTGCCAGCAGCTTAGCCGCAAGGGGAAGGCGGGAGACCCAGTACTTC. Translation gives CASSLAARGRRETQYF.

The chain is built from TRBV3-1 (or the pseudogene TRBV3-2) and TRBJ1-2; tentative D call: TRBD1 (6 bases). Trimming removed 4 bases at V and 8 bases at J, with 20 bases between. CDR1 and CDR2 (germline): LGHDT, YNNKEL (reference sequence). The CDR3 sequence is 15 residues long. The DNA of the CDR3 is TGTGCCAGCAGCCCAGAAACAGGGAACAGGGACGGCTACACCTTC. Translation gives CASSPETGNRDGYTF.

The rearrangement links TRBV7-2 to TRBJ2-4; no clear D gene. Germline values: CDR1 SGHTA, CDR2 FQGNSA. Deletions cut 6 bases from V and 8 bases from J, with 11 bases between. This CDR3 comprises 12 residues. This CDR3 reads CASSLQIDIQYF. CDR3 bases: TGTGCCAGCAGTCTACAGATTGACATTCAGTACTTC. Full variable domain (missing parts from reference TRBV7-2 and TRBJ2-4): GAGVSQSPSNKVTEKGKDVELRCDPISGHTALYWYRQSLGQGLEFLIYFQGNSAPDKSGLPSDRFSAERTGGSVSTLTIQRTQQEDSAVYLCASSLQIDIQYFGAGTRLSVL.

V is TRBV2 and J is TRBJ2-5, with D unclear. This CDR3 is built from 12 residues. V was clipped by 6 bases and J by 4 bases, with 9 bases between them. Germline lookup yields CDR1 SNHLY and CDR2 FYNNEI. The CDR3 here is CASSPSGETQYF. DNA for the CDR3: TGTGCCAGCAGCCCCTCAGGAGAGACCCAGTACTTC.

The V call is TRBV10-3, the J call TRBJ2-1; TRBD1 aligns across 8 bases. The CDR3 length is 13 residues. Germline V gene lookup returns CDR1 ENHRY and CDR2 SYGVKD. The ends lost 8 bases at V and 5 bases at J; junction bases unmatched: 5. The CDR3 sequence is CAIGDRFNNEQFF. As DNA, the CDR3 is TGTGCCATCGGGGACAGGTTTAACAATGAGCAGTTCTTC.